This TCR beta chain was sequenced in a study of vaccination and CD4 T cells after COVID-19 (dated by TCRdb to 2022 to 2024). Regarding the complete study: Convalescent patients had a positive SARS-CoV-2 result on nasal swab PCR, and of these patients, fewer than ten had mild disease and one had severe disease. Post-vaccine blood samples were collected a median of about 69 days after the second vaccine dose, ranging from roughly 14 to 241 days. In the convalescent cohort there were six males and four females, among whom were two Hispanic individuals, seven Caucasians, two Asians and one multiracial person. Overlapping spike peptide pools from SARS-CoV-2 and from the common cold coronaviruses HCoV-NL63, HCoV-OC43 and HCoV-229E were used as culture stimuli. As controls, cultures received a CEFX viral epitope pool (the positive control), an HIV-1 Nef peptide pool (the negative control), or no peptide at all. Post-COVID blood samples were collected from convalescent patients a median of around 100 days after diagnosis, with a range of about 30 to 161 days. The spike-specific CD4+ TCR repertoire was compared before and after mRNA vaccination in ten to eleven COVID-19 convalescent patients and a few infection-naive healthy vaccine recipients. Participants received two doses of either the Pfizer-BioNTech BNT162b2 vaccine (n=8) or the Moderna mRNA-1273 vaccine (n=2). Study-wide conclusions, independent of this receptor: Of the vaccine-specific clones found in convalescent patients, nearly all (304 of 307) were mono-reactive for SARS-CoV-2 spike instead of being cross-reactive with common cold coronaviruses. Only a relatively small number of convalescent patients were included in the study, and early timepoints following natural infection were not analyzed. In convalescent patients, a median around 89% of post-vaccine SARS-CoV-2-reactive clones were detected only after vaccination, suggesting vaccine-specific priming. Although the median number of SARS-CoV-2-reactive clonotypes went up from around 20 after infection to 35 to 40 after vaccination, the increase was not significant.

Deletion took 0 bases off V and 0 bases off J, with a span of 20 bases between the germline ends. Looking up the germline V gene yields CDR1 LGHNA and CDR2 YSLEER. CDR3 length: 19 amino acids, cysteine to phenylalanine. Only CDR3 DNA remains: 57 bases, in frame from the first base. Libraries were made using PCR. DNA from cultured CD4+ T cells was subjected to TCR sequencing with the Oncomine TCR Beta short-read assay at the Johns Hopkins FTIC core. Genomic DNA was extracted from the cultured CD4+ T cells with the QIAamp micro DNA kit. The Oncomine TCR Beta libraries from cultured CD4+ T cells were pooled using unique dual indexes and then sequenced on an Illumina iSeq 100. On the study's bioinformatics: Non-productive sequences were removed, and CDR3s that did not start with C, did not end with F or W, or were shorter than 7 amino acids were discarded. Antigen-specific clonotypes were identified with the MANAFEST web application by comparing peptide-stimulated wells with reference and other culture wells. For a clone to be called positive, the clone needed an FDR below 0.05, an odds ratio above 5, and a productive frequency above 0.1% in at least two of three replicate wells. A clonotype was classed as cross-reactive if the clonotype showed significant expansion both in SARS-CoV-2 spike wells and in at least one common cold coronavirus spike condition. Similarity between CDR3 sequences was evaluated in R version 3.6.1 using Levenshtein distances (stringdist) and unrooted phylogenetic trees (ape). TCRdb ran its own pipeline on the public reads, namely fastp trimming at Q25 and MiXCR clone calling, and kept in-frame beta chains. Each entry merges the rows of one CDR3 protein and shows their most common DNA and genes. The V and J calls, along with clone size, are taken from TCRdb and not from the paper's own processing. The sample table shows roughly 4,400 distinct CDR3 sequences, and around 48% are seen once. In total, the top ten clones hold roughly 18% of the sample.

About this clonotype itself: Its antigen remains undetermined. Base qualities are missing; no much larger clone stands one base away.

In light of the paper, this sample's treatment or condition label describes: roughly 10-day PBMC culture with coronavirus spike peptide pools or control peptides (ViraFEST assay). The ViraFEST assay was used in the study, in which antigen-specific T cells were expanded with peptide pools and expanded clonotypes were subsequently identified by TCR sequencing. The convalescent patients' positive SARS-CoV-2 PCR tests fell between March and December 2020, which was before the Alpha, Beta and Delta variants emerged in the United States. Each well held approximately 2 million PBMCs cultured in IMDM containing approximately 5% human AB serum and around 10 IU/ml IL-2, with around 9.2 ug/ml peptide pools added. On days 3 and 7, half of the culture medium was replaced with fresh IL-2-containing medium. Once the cells had been in culture for 9 to 10 days, the EasySep CD4+ T cell isolation kit was used to isolate CD4+ T cells by negative selection. Ficoll-Paque Plus gradient centrifugation was used to isolate PBMCs from whole blood, and the isolated PBMCs were then either used fresh or cryopreserved at -140C. In general, triplicate wells were set up for every culture condition.

Recombination joined TRBV4-3 with TRBJ1-2, with TRBD1 as a weak D call on 5 bases. This receptor was taken from a human donor who had recovered from COVID-19. The sample taken for sequencing was CD4+ T cells from blood, cultured in vitro. The bases read TGCGCCAGCAGCCAAGATGCCGGGCTGGTGGGGGGATCTAACTATGGCTACACCTTC. Its protein is CASSQDAGLVGGSNYGYTF.